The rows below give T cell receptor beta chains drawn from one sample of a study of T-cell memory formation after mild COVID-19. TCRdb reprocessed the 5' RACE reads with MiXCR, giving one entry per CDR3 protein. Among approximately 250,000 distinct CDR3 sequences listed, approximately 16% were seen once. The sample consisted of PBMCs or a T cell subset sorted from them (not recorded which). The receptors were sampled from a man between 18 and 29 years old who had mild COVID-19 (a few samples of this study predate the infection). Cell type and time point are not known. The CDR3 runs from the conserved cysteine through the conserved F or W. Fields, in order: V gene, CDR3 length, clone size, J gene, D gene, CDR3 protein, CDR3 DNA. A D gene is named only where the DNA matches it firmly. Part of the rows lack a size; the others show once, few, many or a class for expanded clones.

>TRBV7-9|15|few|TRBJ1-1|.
CASSPSLAKNTEAFF
TGTGCCAGCAGCCCCTCCTTGGCCAAGAACACTGAAGCTTTCTTT
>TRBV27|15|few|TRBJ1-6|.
CASSLSGGLGSPLHF
TGTGCCAGCAGTTTATCGGGGGGTTTGGGGTCACCCCTCCACTTT
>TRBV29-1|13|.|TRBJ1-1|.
CSVVGGAARPAFF
TGCAGCGTTGTGGGGGGGGCCGCTAGGCCAGCTTTCTTT
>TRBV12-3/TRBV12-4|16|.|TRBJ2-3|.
CASSDLRDTSTDTQYF
TGTGCCAGCAGTGATCTACGAGATACTAGCACAGATACGCAGTATTTT
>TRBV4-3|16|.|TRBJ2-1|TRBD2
CASSQGSSGPQNEQFF
TGCGCCAGCAGCCAAGGGAGTAGCGGGCCCCAAAATGAGCAGTTCTTC
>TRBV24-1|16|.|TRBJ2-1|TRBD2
CATSGGTSGGNNEQFF
TGTGCCACCAGTGGGGGGACTAGCGGGGGCAACAATGAGCAGTTCTTC
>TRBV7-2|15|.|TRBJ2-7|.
CASSLVGRGIHEQYF
TGTGCCAGCAGCTTAGTCGGCAGGGGTATCCACGAGCAGTACTTC
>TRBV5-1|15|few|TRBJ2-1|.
CASSFYGETYNEQFF
TGCGCCAGCAGCTTTTACGGGGAAACCTACAATGAGCAGTTCTTC
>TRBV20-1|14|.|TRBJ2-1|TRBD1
CSAREETGVNEQFF
TGCAGTGCTAGAGAGGAGACAGGGGTAAATGAGCAGTTCTTC
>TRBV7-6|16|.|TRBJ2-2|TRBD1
CASSNLDRENTGELFF
TGTGCCAGCAGCAACCTGGACAGGGAGAACACCGGGGAGCTGTTTTTT
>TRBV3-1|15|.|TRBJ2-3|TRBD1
CASSQRDRVADTQYF
TGTGCCAGCAGCCAAAGGGACAGGGTTGCAGATACGCAGTATTTT